One T cell receptor (beta chain) is described in this entry. Here immunoSEQ multiplex PCR was the method, and the copy in TCRdb shows in-frame clones only, minus some. The sample gives 35,000 to 50,000 clones, 82% of which show up once; approximately 4.1% is in the top ten. This sample is drawn from a study of blood T cell repertoires in COVID-19. Per germline, CDR1 PRHDT and CDR2 FYEKMQ (reference sequence). The CDR3 extends over 16 amino acids. The J segment lost 2 bases and the V segment lost 5 bases, leaving 9 bases of the junction unmatched. The genes are TRBV13 and TRBJ2-1; TRBD2 matches at 7 bases. This sequence was found in a woman between 65 and 79 years old with acute or convalescent COVID-19. Sequencing used peripheral blood. DNA for the CDR3: TGTGCCAGCAGCCCGAGCGGGGCTGTTCCCTACAATGAGCAGTTCTTC. Residues: CASSPSGAVPYNEQFF.